The subject of this entry is one T cell receptor (beta chain). Data came from immunoSEQ multiplex PCR; TCRdb stores just in-frame clones and leaves some out. The profile covers 100,000 to 150,000 clones, with 80% to 90% appearing a single time and 0.95% to 1.5% taken by the ten largest. The CDR3 runs 15 residues. J lost 7 bases, V lost 3 bases, and 6 bases had no gene match. Germline lookup yields CDR1 MGHDK and CDR2 SYGVNS. These data are taken from a study of cytomegalovirus exposure and HLA in healthy donors. The specimen sequenced was PBMCs. This clonotype was sampled from a woman aged 18-29 years in good health and CMV-seronegative. This chain links TRBV25-1 with TRBJ1-4; 9 bases align to TRBD1. In DNA form, the CDR3 reads TGTGCCAGCAGTGAGGGACAGGGTCGTGGTGAAAAACTGTTTTTT. Translated, it gives CASSEGQGRGEKLFF.